These 20 T cell receptor beta chains were sequenced from one sample in a study of cytomegalovirus exposure and HLA in healthy donors. PCR amplification relied on 60 Vbeta primers (plus 13 Jbeta primers). The assay was immunoSEQ multiplex PCR, and TCRdb's table has in-frame clones only and misses some. Here the sample spans some 70,000 clones, less than 70% being singletons. Sample: PBMCs. Receptors originate from a woman between 50 and 59 years old in good health and CMV-seronegative.

This clone was seen only a few times. The chain uses TRBV7-8 and TRBJ2-4; no reliable D call. The germline V gene has CDR1 SGHVS and CDR2 FQNEAQ. Trimming removed 5 bases from V and 0 bases from J, with 5 bases in between. The CDR3 is made up of 13 amino acids. CDR3 loop: CASSPLAKNIQYF. The DNA of the CDR3 is TGTGCCAGCAGCCCACTAGCCAAAAACATTCAGTACTTC. Looking up the rest from reference TRBV7-8 and TRBJ2-4 gives the full variable domain: GAGVSQSPRYKVAKRGQDVALRCDPISGHVSLFWYQQALGQGPEFLTYFQNEAQLDKSGLPSDRFFAERPEGSVSTLKIQRTQQEDSAVYLCASSPLAKNIQYFGAGTRLSVL.

The J gene is TRBJ2-1, the V gene TRBV28; 8 bases are shared with TRBD1. The CDR3 runs 15 residues. Germline V gene sequence: CDR1 MDHEN, CDR2 SYDVKM. The ends lost 5 bases at V and 5 bases at J; junction bases unmatched: 8. The CDR3 sequence: CASSTGGSPHNEQFF. The DNA for the CDR3 is TGTGCCAGCAGTACAGGGGGGAGCCCCCACAATGAGCAGTTCTTC.

This chain links TRBV5-6 with TRBJ2-7; 8 bases fit TRBD1. This CDR3 has 16 residues. CDR1 and CDR2 (germline): SGHDT, YYEEEE. V dropped 4 bases and J dropped 7; count of bases not matched to a gene: 16. In nucleotides, the CDR3 is TGTGCCAGCAGCCGACCGGACAGGGACCGGTCAGGAGAGCAGTACTTC. Protein product: CASSRPDRDRSGEQYF.

The chain combines TRBV5-5 with TRBJ2-1, with 16 bases lining up with TRBD2. The CDR3 covers 19 residues. The V gene end was trimmed by 6 bases and the J gene end by 0 bases; junction bases not matched to a gene: 9. In germline, CDR1 is SGHKS, CDR2 YYEKEE (reference sequence). The CDR3 region is CASIWGLAGGMSSYNEQFF. CDR3 in DNA: TGTGCCAGCATCTGGGGACTAGCGGGAGGGATGAGCTCCTACAATGAGCAGTTCTTC.

The chain links TRBV5-1 to TRBJ1-2, with 8 positions matching TRBD1. The CDR3 totals 14 residues. The V segment lost 3 bases and the J segment 3 bases; nucleotides outside the gene matches: 4. CDR1 and CDR2 (germline): SGHRS, YFSETQ. The CDR3 nucleotides read TGCGCCAGCAGCTCACAGGGGGACTACTATGGCTACACCTTC. It is translated as CASSSQGDYYGYTF.

The chain links TRBV27 to TRBJ1-4; D call uncertain. CDR1 is MNHEY, CDR2 SMNVEV, per germline (reference sequence). Trimming took off 2 bases at V and 7 bases at J, with 14 bases between the two ends. The CDR3 is 15 residues long. Here the CDR3 DNA reads TGTGCCAGCAGTTTAAAGGACCCTCGGGGTGAAAAACTGTTTTTT. Amino acid sequence: CASSLKDPRGEKLFF.

In this sample, this clone turned up a few times. In the same sample, other DNA sequences code for this CDR3. This chain connects TRBV7-2 to TRBJ2-3; no clear D. CDR3 size: 14 residues. V was trimmed by 5 bases and J by 5 bases, leaving 14 bases between them. The germline gives CDR1 SGHTA, CDR2 FQGNSA. The CDR3 region has the DNA TGTGCCAGCAGCCCCGGGTCGATCGGAGATACGCAGTATTTT. Amino acid sequence: CASSPGSIGDTQYF.

The V call is TRBV29-1, the J call TRBJ2-2; TRBD1 matches 7 bases. The CDR3 covers 14 residues. Germline V gene lookup returns CDR1 SQVTM and CDR2 ANQGSEA. V gave up 7 bases and J gave up 2 bases; unmatched junction bases: 7. DNA for the CDR3: TGCAGCGGACGTTACAGGGGCAACACCGGGGAGCTGTTTTTT. It encodes CSGRYRGNTGELFF.

The V call is TRBV6-4, the J call TRBJ2-7; 7 bases fit TRBD2. Germline CDR1 and CDR2: MRHNA and SNTAGT. Losses at the gene ends were 6 bases for V and 3 bases for J; bases not matched to a gene: 5. This CDR3 comprises 13 residues. CDR3: CASSVGGGYEQYF. The DNA of the CDR3 is TGTGCCAGCAGCGTGGGGGGGGGCTACGAGCAGTACTTC.

V and J are TRBV7-2 and TRBJ2-5, with TRBD2 as a possible D gene (6 bases). V was cut by 6 bases and J by 1 base, with 9 bases left in between. The CDR3 length is 13 residues. Per the germline V gene, CDR1 is SGHTA and CDR2 is FQGNSA. In nucleotides, the CDR3 is TGTGCCAGCAGTCTCGGGAGCCAAGAGACCCAGTACTTC. Its translation: CASSLGSQETQYF. The full variable domain, in which reference TRBV7-2 and TRBJ2-5 provide the parts outside the CDR3, is GAGVSQSPSNKVTEKGKDVELRCDPISGHTALYWYRQSLGQGLEFLIYFQGNSAPDKSGLPSDRFSAERTGGSVSTLTIQRTQQEDSAVYLCASSLGSQETQYFGPGTRLLVL.

The chain recombines TRBV28 with TRBJ1-2, with 8 bases that match TRBD1. Germline V gene data show CDR1 as MDHEN and CDR2 as SYDVKM. The CDR3 totals 13 residues. The junction had 7 bases not matched to a gene; V was cut back by 6 bases and J by 7 bases. The CDR3 here is CASRSHDRGGYTF. CDR3 nucleotides: TGTGCCAGCAGATCTCACGACAGGGGTGGCTACACCTTC.

Comment on this clone: Different DNA sequences within this sample yield the same CDR3. The chain carries TRBV2 and TRBJ2-7; D may be TRBD2 (7 bases). The CDR3 runs to 14 residues. V lost 6 bases to trimming and J lost 3 bases, with 15 bases between them. From germline, CDR1 is SNHLY and CDR2 FYNNEI. CDR3 in DNA: TGTGCCAGCAGCGATCAGGGGAGGGACTACGAGCAGTACTTC. Residues: CASSDQGRDYEQYF.

CDR3 in amino acids: CASSEIPGGSAFF. CDR3 nucleotides: TGTGCCAGCAGTGAAATTCCAGGGGGGTCGGCTTTCTTT. J is TRBJ1-1 and V is TRBV2; 7 bases match TRBD1. Trimming took 2 bases from V and 11 from J; bases not matched to a gene: 8. CDR1 and CDR2 (germline): SNHLY, FYNNEI. The CDR3 sequence is 13 residues long.

The genes are TRBV5-1 and TRBJ2-2, with a tentative D call TRBD1 (6 bases). Trimming pared 0 bases from V and 2 bases from J, leaving 8 bases between. The CDR3 is made up of 15 amino acids. Per germline, CDR1 SGHRS and CDR2 YFSETQ. CDR3 loop: CASSLGTVNTGELFF. CDR3 nucleotide sequence: TGCGCCAGCAGCTTGGGGACAGTAAACACCGGGGAGCTGTTTTTT.

This CDR3 is CASSFGASGIGGTDTQYF. The CDR3 nucleotides are TGCGCCAGCAGCTTTGGGGCTAGCGGGATAGGGGGCACAGATACGCAGTATTTT. The chain couples TRBV5-1 to TRBJ2-3; 9 bases fit TRBD2. V trimming: 2 bases; J trimming: 1 base; junction bases outside the gene matches: 11. CDR1 is SGHRS, CDR2 YFSETQ, per germline. The CDR3 sequence is 18 residues long.

This clone was recorded many times. This chain links TRBV4-3 with TRBJ2-3; possibly TRBD2 for D (6 bases). CDR1 is LGHNA, CDR2 YSLEER, per germline. Trimming pared 3 bases from V and 0 bases from J, leaving 7 bases between. The CDR3 covers 14 residues. The CDR3 loop is CASSQEGSTDTQYF. The CDR3 DNA is TGCGCCAGCAGCCAGGAGGGAAGCACAGATACGCAGTATTTT.

A note on this clone: Germline and junction disagree at one end, which may indicate a read error. DNA of the CDR3: TGCAGCGTTGAACTCGGACTAGCGCCCGAGACCCGGTACTTC. It specifies CSVELGLAPETRYF. The chain has TRBV29-1 and TRBJ2-5, with 9 bases that match TRBD2. Germline lookup yields CDR1 SQVTM and CDR2 ANQGSEA. The CDR3 contains 14 residues. The variable domain in full, completed from reference TRBV29-1 and TRBJ2-5, reads SAVISQKPSRDICQRGTSLTIQCQVDSQVTMMFWYRQQPGQSLTLIATANQGSEATYESGFVIDKFPISRPNLTFSTLTVSNMSPEDSSIYLCSVELGLAPETRYFGPGTRLLVL.

Concerning this clone: The junction shows a germline mismatch at one end, possibly a read error. This chain uses TRBV7-7 with TRBJ2-3; 7 bases line up with TRBD1. Per the germline V gene, CDR1 is SSHAT and CDR2 is FNYEAQ (reference sequence). The CDR3 totals 13 residues. CDR3: CASSFGTADTQYF. The CDR3 nucleotides are TGTGCTAGCAGCTTCGGGACAGCAGATACGCAGTATTTT.

Comment on this clone: This specimen includes other DNA sequences encoding the same CDR3. This chain connects TRBV5-1 to TRBJ2-5; no firm D call. Trimming removed 0 bases from V and 4 bases from J, with 7 bases in between. This CDR3 spans 13 amino acids. Germline loops: CDR1 SGHRS, CDR2 YFSETQ. Here the CDR3 DNA reads TGCGCCAGCAGCTTGGCAGGCGCAGAGACCCAGTACTTC. This encodes CASSLAGAETQYF. The complete variable domain, with remaining parts taken from reference TRBV5-1 and TRBJ2-5, reads KAGVTQTPRYLIKTRGQQVTLSCSPISGHRSVSWYQQTPGQGLQFLFEYFSETQRNKGNFPGRFSGRQFSNSRSEMNVSTLELGDSALYLCASSLAGAETQYFGPGTRLLVL.

The chain couples TRBV19 to TRBJ1-5; 8 bases align to TRBD1. V lost 1 base to trimming and J lost 5 bases; unmatched junction nucleotides: 1. The CDR3 runs 14 residues. Germline-derived CDR1 and CDR2 are LNHDA and SQIVND (reference sequence). In DNA form, the CDR3 reads TGTGCCAGTAGTATAGTACAGGGGGATCAGCCCCAGCATTTT. Translated, it gives CASSIVQGDQPQHF.